Listed here is a single TCR beta chain. Its antigen is unidentified. This specimen comes from a study of shared clonotypes between healthy human individuals. Overall study context: Researchers drew samples from two women and three men aged 18 to 49. Findings and limits, study-wide: Between a handful of donors, naive CD4 clonotypes were shared at a level of about 5%.

The assay was carried out at the deep level. Sequencing was performed with immunoSEQ multiplex PCR; in TCRdb, only in-frame clones are kept and a portion is missing. The table includes about 2,100,000 clones, approximately 94% detected once. Per germline, CDR1 LNHDA and CDR2 SQIVND (reference sequence). The CDR3 sequence is 15 residues long. V lost 6 bases and J lost 0, with 15 bases in between. CD45RO-negative CD8 cells positively selected for CCR7 made up the naive population, which excluded terminally differentiated effector memory CD45RA+ cells. Donors, without exception, were Caucasian adults residing in Nashville, Tennessee.

The chain links TRBV19 to TRBJ2-7; D may be TRBD1 or TRBD2 (5 bases each). The receptor comes from a young man in good health. Some clones in this sample may be carry-over from other donors' samples. Sequenced input: naive CD8+ T cells from PBMCs. CDR3 sequence reads: CASRAGTASSYEQYF. CDR3 coding DNA: TGTGCCAGTAGGGCCGGGACCGCGAGCTCCTACGAGCAGTACTTC.